Each of the 6 T cell receptor beta chains below was sequenced from the same sample in a study of tumor and adjacent non-tumor tissue in lung cancer. RNA was extracted from bulk tissue without any cell sorting. A modified ARM-PCR protocol with three rounds of nested PCR amplified TCRbeta. TCRdb reprocessed the multiplex PCR reads via MiXCR and lists one record per CDR3 protein. The data show some 74,000 distinct CDR3 sequences, around 77% seen once. The sample consisted of lung tumor tissue. These receptor sequences come from a woman between 40 and 55 years old with non-small cell lung cancer.

For this clonotype: The junction and the germline gene differ at one end; a read error may be behind it. This chain uses TRBV20-1 with TRBJ2-3, with a possible D match to TRBD2 (6 bases). This CDR3 is built from 12 residues. CDR1 is DFQATT and CDR2 is SNEGSKA in the germline V gene (reference sequence). In DNA form, the CDR3 reads TGCAGTGTCCCGGGAGCAGCAGATGCGCAGTATTTT. It is translated as CSVPGAADAQYF.

As for this clonotype: Because the CDR3 is missing its conserved closing phenylalanine or tryptophan, this is likely a read error. The DNA is omitted, as the CDR3 cannot be located on it reliably, and the CDR3 follows TCRdb's listing. CDR3: CASSLSILNQSQHC. This sequence joins TRBV11-2 and TRBJ1-5. The CDR3 length equals 14 residues, ends included. CDR1 and CDR2 from the germline V gene are SGHAT and FQNNGV.

About this clonotype: A read error is possible here, since a much larger clone lies one base away. The chain couples TRBV5-1 to TRBJ2-2, with TRBD1 as a possible D gene (5 bases). Germline V gene lookup returns CDR1 SGHRS and CDR2 YFSETQ. The CDR3 runs 17 residues. CDR3 sequence (DNA): TGCGCCATCAGCTTGCAGGGATCAGTCGTTGCCACCGGGGAGCTGTTTTTT. Translation: CAISLQGSVVATGELFF.

Regarding this clonotype: Sequence at one end of the junction differs from germline and may be a read error. This sequence joins TRBV6-6 and TRBJ2-5; possibly TRBD1 for D (6 bases). The V gene's germline CDR1 is MNHNY and CDR2 SVGAGI (reference sequence). There are 14 residues in the CDR3. The CDR3 nucleotides read TGTGCCAGCGGTTACTCGATGGGGGCTGAGACCCAGTACTTC. This gives the protein CASGYSMGAETQYF.

Worth noting for this clonotype: One end of the junction does not line up with germline, which may come from a read error. This chain joins TRBV28 and TRBJ1-2; TRBD1 might be the D (6 bases). The CDR3 extends over 11 amino acids. The germline V gene has CDR1 MDHEN and CDR2 SYDVKM. CDR3 sequence reads: CASSFTGGCAF. The CDR3 DNA reads as TGTGCCAGCAGTTTTACCGGGGGCTGCGCCTTC.

Comments on this clonotype: At one end, the junction sequence differs from germline, possibly due to a read error. The CDR3 nucleotides read TGCGCCAGCAACCAAAACCAGGGGAGAAACTATGGCTACACCTTC. Its protein is CASNQNQGRNYGYTF. V gene TRBV4-1 combines with J gene TRBJ1-2; the D gene is possibly TRBD1 (6 bases). The germline V gene encodes CDR1 MGHRA and CDR2 YSYEKL. This CDR3 comprises 15 residues.